The T cell receptor beta chain described here comes from a study of graft-versus-host responses after intestinal transplantation. Looking at the study overall: Uniformly, recipients were administered anti-thymocyte globulin induction with subsequent tacrolimus and steroids for approximately 3 years. Study-wide findings and caveats: Detection of GvH clones occurred in recipient marrow, and some had their first appearance in ileum or blood.

Clones were read by immunoSEQ multiplex PCR, and TCRdb kept only the in-frame ones, dropping some. The table has roughly 80,000 clones, roughly 91% seen once; the top ten hold less than 9.5%. The sample holds one count of this clone. What it binds is unknown. The sample here was unstimulated CD8+ T cells sorted from spleen or lymph node cells, taken before transplant. The sequence was collected from a human donor who was the organ donor for an intestinal transplant.

The CDR3 region is CASSEYSNTEAFF. The DNA for the CDR3 is TGTGCCAGCAGTGAATATTCGAACACTGAAGCTTTCTTT. The V call is TRBV25-1, the J call TRBJ1-1, with D unresolved. The germline CDR1 and CDR2 sequences are MGHDK and SYGVNS. The CDR3 spans 13 residues. The V end lost 0 bases, the J end lost 1 base, and 3 bases lay between the germline ends.